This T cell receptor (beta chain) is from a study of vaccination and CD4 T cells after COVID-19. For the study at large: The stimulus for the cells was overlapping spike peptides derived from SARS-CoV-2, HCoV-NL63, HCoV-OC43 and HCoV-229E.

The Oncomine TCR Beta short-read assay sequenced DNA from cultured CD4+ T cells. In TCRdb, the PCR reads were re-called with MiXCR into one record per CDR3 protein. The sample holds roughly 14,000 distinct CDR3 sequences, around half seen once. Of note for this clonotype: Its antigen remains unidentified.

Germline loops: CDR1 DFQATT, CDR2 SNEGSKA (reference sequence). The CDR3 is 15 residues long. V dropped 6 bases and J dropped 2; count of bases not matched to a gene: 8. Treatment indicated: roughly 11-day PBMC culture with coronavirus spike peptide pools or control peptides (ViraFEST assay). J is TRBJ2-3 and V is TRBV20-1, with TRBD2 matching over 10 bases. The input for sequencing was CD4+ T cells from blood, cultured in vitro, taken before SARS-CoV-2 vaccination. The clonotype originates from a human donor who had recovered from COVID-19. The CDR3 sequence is CSALRLAGFTDTQYF. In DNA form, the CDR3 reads TGCAGTGCGCTTCGACTAGCGGGTTTCACAGATACGCAGTATTTT.